This T cell receptor beta chain was sequenced in a study of cytomegalovirus exposure and HLA in healthy donors. This CDR3 comprises 14 residues. The germline CDR1 and CDR2 sequences are GTSNPN and SVGIG (reference sequence). The V gene lost 0 bases and the J gene lost 6 bases, with 11 bases spanning the gap. Assay: immunoSEQ multiplex PCR; the TCRdb copy retains only in-frame clones and omits some. The sample consists of approximately 300,000 clones, more than 80% of them appearing once. This receptor was identified in a woman between 18 and 29 years old in good health and CMV-seronegative. This sequence joins TRBV30 and TRBJ2-2, with a possible D match to TRBD2 (7 bases). Material: PBMCs. CDR3: CAWSVGGHPGELFF. Written as DNA, the CDR3 is TGTGCCTGGAGTGTCGGGGGGCACCCCGGGGAGCTGTTTTTT. Variable domain in full (rest from reference TRBV30 and TRBJ2-2): SQTIHQWPATLVQPVGSPLSLECTVEGTSNPNLYWYRQAAGRGLQLLFYSVGIGQISSEVPQNLSASRPQDRQFILSSKKLLLSDSGFYLCAWSVGGHPGELFFGEGSRLTVL.